The 27 T cell receptor beta chains given below trace back to one sample, sequenced in a study of T cell repertoires in cytomegalovirus infection. TCRdb reprocessed the reads with MiXCR, giving one entry per CDR3 protein. Here the sample spans about 310,000 distinct CDR3 sequences, roughly 25% being singletons. For these receptors, no antigen is known. The sample here was cultured PBMCs, taken from culture after CMV antigen stimulation. The receptors derive from a human donor in good health (CMV status not recorded). Some clones in this sample may be carry-over from other donors' samples.

The chain is built from TRBV3-1 and TRBJ1-1; the D is unclear. This CDR3 is 16 amino acids long. Germline CDR1 is LGHDT and CDR2 is YNNKEL (reference sequence). The ends were cut back, 3 bases at V and 1 base at J, with 15 bases in the middle. The CDR3 DNA reads TGTGCCAGCAGCCACTGGAAGCGTGCAGGGAACACTGAAGCTTTCTTT. Protein: CASSHWKRAGNTEAFF.

The chain has TRBV5-4 and TRBJ2-7; 10 bases are shared with TRBD2. Germline CDR1 reads SGHNT; CDR2 reads YYREEE (reference sequence). This CDR3 has 14 residues. J was trimmed by 2 bases and V by 4 bases; bases with no gene match: 3. This CDR3 is CASSGSGRTYEQYF. The CDR3 nucleotides read TGTGCCAGCAGCGGTAGCGGGAGGACCTACGAGCAGTACTTC.

This clonotype was seen a handful of times. V is TRBV15 and J is TRBJ1-5, with 8 bases lining up with TRBD1. The CDR3 sequence is 17 residues long. Germline values: CDR1 LNHNV, CDR2 YYDKDF (reference sequence). Unmatched junction bases numbered 10, after V lost 4 bases and J lost 2 bases. The DNA for the CDR3 is TGTGCCACCAGCATCAACCAGGGGGCGAGGGGCAATCAGCCCCAGCATTTT. Translated, it gives CATSINQGARGNQPQHF.

Ten or more counts support this clonotype. The chain couples TRBV7-2 to TRBJ2-3; D tentatively fits TRBD1 or TRBD2 (5 bases each). The CDR3 consists of 15 residues. V shed 5 bases and J shed 0 bases, with 12 bases lying between them. The germline V gene encodes CDR1 SGHTA and CDR2 FQGNSA. The CDR3 coding sequence is TGTGCCAGCAGCCTAAGGGGAGCTAGCACAGATACGCAGTATTTT. Amino acids: CASSLRGASTDTQYF.

This clonotype occurred many times. The rearrangement uses TRBV7-2 and TRBJ1-2; possible D gene TRBD1, 5 bases. The CDR3 sequence is 13 residues long. CDR1 SGHTA and CDR2 FQGNSA come from the germline V gene. V was pared by 3 bases and J by 6 bases, with 11 bases between. CDR3 coding DNA: TGTGCCAGCAGCTTCGACCGGGGACATGGCTACACCTTC. Translated, it gives CASSFDRGHGYTF.

This clonotype was seen only once. The chain recombines TRBV7-8 with TRBJ1-5; a possible D gene is TRBD1 (5 bases). This CDR3 region has 18 residues. V was pared by 5 bases and J by 1 base, with 21 bases between. Germline values: CDR1 SGHVS, CDR2 FQNEAQ. The chain's CDR3 is CASSLNPTPQGSNQPQHF. The CDR3 nucleotides are TGTGCCAGCAGCCTAAATCCTACTCCTCAGGGAAGCAATCAGCCCCAGCATTTT.

The sample holds a few counts of this clonotype. The genes are TRBV11-2 and TRBJ2-1; 9 nucleotides match TRBD2. Germline-derived CDR1 and CDR2 are SGHAT and FQNNGV. This CDR3 is 18 amino acids long. V dropped 1 base and J dropped 9; count of bases not matched to a gene: 16. The CDR3 spells CASSLGTPRREGLLEQFF. The CDR3 coding sequence is TGTGCCAGCAGCTTAGGAACCCCCCGGCGGGAGGGCCTACTTGAGCAGTTCTTC.

A few counts support this clonotype. This chain uses TRBV6-1 with TRBJ2-5, with TRBD1 matching 8 bases. With 6 bases clipped from V and 7 bases from J, the junction kept 10 bases outside the gene matches. Germline V lookup: CDR1 MNHNS, CDR2 SASEGT. This CDR3 is 14 amino acids long. Here the CDR3 reads CASSTGQDFRTQYF. The CDR3 bases are TGTGCCAGCAGCACGGGACAGGACTTTAGGACCCAGTACTTC.

The rearrangement uses TRBV5-4 and TRBJ2-2; no reliable D call. Trimming took 4 bases from V and 4 from J, leaving 11 bases between them. Germline values: CDR1 SGHNT, CDR2 YYREEE (reference sequence). The CDR3 contains 14 residues. The CDR3 nucleotides are TGTGCCAGCAGCACGATATGGGGCACCGGGGAGCTGTTTTTT. Its protein is CASSTIWGTGELFF.

This clonotype was seen more than once but under ten times. The chain joins TRBV12-3 or TRBV12-4 to TRBJ1-5; weak D call: TRBD1 (5 bases). Trimming shortened V by 7 bases and J by 5 bases, and 15 bases separated the two germline ends. The CDR3 has 14 amino acids. As DNA, the CDR3 is TGTGCCAGCACCCTGGGCAGGGTGGATCAGCCCCAGCATTTT. The encoded protein is CASTLGRVDQPQHF.

The V and J genes are TRBV24-1 and TRBJ2-1; 13 nucleotides align to TRBD2. With 2 bases clipped from V and 7 bases from J, the junction kept 7 bases outside the gene matches. Per germline, CDR1 KGHDR and CDR2 SFDVKD. CDR3 length: 17 amino acids. The DNA of the CDR3 is TGTGCCACCAGTGATTCGTTGACTAGCGGGAGGCGTAATGAGCAGTTCTTC. This encodes CATSDSLTSGRRNEQFF.

The sample holds a few counts of this clonotype. The chain has TRBV4-2 and TRBJ1-5; D unresolved. This CDR3 has 17 residues. Germline CDR1 LGHNA, CDR2 YNFKEQ. V was shortened by 1 base and J by 5 bases, with 18 bases between the two germline ends. The CDR3 loop reads CASSQVSGQQTYQPQHF. The DNA of the CDR3 is TGTGCCAGCAGCCAAGTATCTGGGCAGCAGACTTATCAGCCCCAGCATTTT.

This clonotype occurred a few times. This chain links TRBV6-2 or TRBV6-3 with TRBJ2-4; D remains unclear. From germline, CDR1 is MNHEY and CDR2 SVGEGT. CDR3 length: 16 amino acids. Trimming stripped 4 bases from V and 6 bases from J, with 19 bases between. As DNA, the CDR3 is TGTGCCAGCAGTTCTAGACCTTCACCGGTGGGAAACATTCAGTACTTC. Its protein is CASSSRPSPVGNIQYF.

There are many counts of this clonotype. This chain links TRBV7-2 with TRBJ1-2; D unresolved. V gave up 5 bases and J gave up 6 bases, with 13 bases separating them. CDR3 length: 13 residues. The germline V gene has CDR1 SGHTA and CDR2 FQGNSA. The chain's CDR3 is CASSDFAHDGYTF. In DNA form, the CDR3 reads TGTGCCAGCAGCGATTTCGCCCACGATGGCTACACCTTC.

The chain carries TRBV2 and TRBJ2-3, with 9 positions matching TRBD1. Germline V gene sequence: CDR1 SNHLY, CDR2 FYNNEI. With 6 bases clipped from V and 5 bases from J, the junction kept 6 bases outside the gene matches. The CDR3 runs to 14 residues. The CDR3 DNA follows: TGTGCCAGCAGAATGGGACAGGGAGTAGATACGCAGTATTTT. Its protein product is CASRMGQGVDTQYF.

This clonotype came up a few times. The CDR3 loop reads CASSPQEETQYF. CDR3 bases: TGTGCCAGCAGCCCCCAGGAAGAGACCCAGTACTTC. The rearrangement uses TRBV7-9 and TRBJ2-5; D gene ambiguous. V gave up 5 bases and J gave up 3 bases, with 7 bases separating them. Germline CDR1 reads SEHNR; CDR2 reads FQNEAQ (reference sequence). The CDR3 runs to 12 residues.

This clonotype has ten or more counts. The chain couples TRBV6-6 to TRBJ2-5, with unresolved D. There are 15 residues in the CDR3. Germline V gene lookup returns CDR1 MNHNY and CDR2 SVGAGI (reference sequence). The V gene lost 1 base and the J gene lost 2 bases, with 11 bases spanning the gap. CDR3 residues: CASSYFGGAQETQYF. Written as DNA, the CDR3 is TGTGCCAGCAGTTACTTTGGTGGCGCACAAGAGACCCAGTACTTC.

This clonotype showed up just once. The rearrangement joins TRBV5-1 to TRBJ1-5; D may be TRBD1 (5 bases). Germline assignment: CDR1 SGHRS and CDR2 YFSETQ. V was clipped by 4 bases and J by 6 bases, with 14 bases between them. The length of the CDR3 is 14 residues. CDR3 protein: CASSPDQGGQPQHF. In nucleotides, the CDR3 is TGCGCCAGCAGCCCCGATCAGGGAGGTCAGCCCCAGCATTTT.

The chain carries TRBV4-1 and TRBJ1-2, with D possibly matching TRBD1 (5 bases). The CDR3 spans 14 residues. V was pared by 1 base and J by 2 bases, with 8 bases between. Looked up from germline, CDR1 is MGHRA and CDR2 is YSYEKL. This chain's CDR3 is CASSQATGNYGYTF. The CDR3 DNA sequence: TGCGCCAGCAGCCAAGCAACAGGAAACTATGGCTACACCTTC.

CDR3 amino acids: CAISPGQGTEKLFF. Here the CDR3 DNA reads TGTGCCATCAGTCCGGGACAGGGGACTGAAAAACTGTTTTTT. The V call is TRBV10-3, the J call TRBJ1-4; TRBD1 aligns across 10 bases. Looked up from germline, CDR1 is ENHRY and CDR2 is SYGVKD. After removal of 5 bases from V and 7 bases from J, the junction contained 4 bases not matched to a gene. The CDR3 runs 14 residues.

This CDR3 reads CASSFGQGMREQFF. CDR3 coding DNA: TGTGCCAGCAGTTTCGGACAGGGGATGAGGGAGCAGTTCTTC. V is TRBV7-9 and J is TRBJ2-1; 9 positions match TRBD1. This CDR3 comprises 14 residues. V lost 6 bases and J lost 10; bases outside the gene matches: 10. CDR1 and CDR2 (germline): SEHNR, FQNEAQ (reference sequence). The full variable domain, its missing parts supplied by reference TRBV7-9 and TRBJ2-1, is DTGVSQNPRHKITKRGQNVTFRCDPISEHNRLYWYRQTLGQGPEFLTYFQNEAQLEKSRLLSDRFSAERPKGSFSTLEIQRTEQGDSAMYLCASSFGQGMREQFFGPGTRLTVL.

Regarding this clonotype: This may come from a read error, since a much larger clone is one base off. The chain couples TRBV20-1 to TRBJ2-1; D unresolved. The CDR3 extends over 14 amino acids. CDR1 is DFQATT, CDR2 SNEGSKA, per germline (reference sequence). The CDR3 spells CGARDWGVGNEQFF. Here the CDR3 DNA reads TGCGGTGCTAGAGATTGGGGTGTCGGCAATGAGCAGTTCTTC.

A few counts support this clonotype. The rearrangement links TRBV11-1 to TRBJ1-2; D remains ambiguous. The V gene's germline CDR1 is SGHAT and CDR2 FQDESV (reference sequence). The CDR3 spans 15 residues. The V end was cut by 4 bases, the J end by 8 bases, with 20 bases between. CDR3 in amino acids: CASSSGNVRSKGYTF. The CDR3 nucleotides read TGTGCCAGCAGCTCGGGGAATGTACGGAGCAAGGGCTACACCTTC.

Only a few counts were recorded for this clonotype. The V call is TRBV7-9, the J call TRBJ2-1; TRBD2 matches at 11 bases. The J segment lost 4 bases and the V segment lost 5 bases, leaving 10 bases of the junction unmatched. The CDR3 is 17 residues long. Looked up from germline, CDR1 is SEHNR and CDR2 is FQNEAQ (reference sequence). CDR3 DNA sequence: TGTGCCAGCAGCCCCGGAGGACTAGCGGGTCGTTACAATGAGCAGTTCTTC. This encodes CASSPGGLAGRYNEQFF.

The J gene is TRBJ2-1, the V gene TRBV20-1, with 10 bases aligning to TRBD2. Germline V gene lookup returns CDR1 DFQATT and CDR2 SNEGSKA (reference sequence). Trimming removed 6 bases from V and 2 bases from J; junction bases left unmatched: 25. This CDR3 has 21 amino acids. This CDR3 is CSATPPGGTSAYPSPYNEQFF. CDR3 DNA: TGCAGTGCCACCCCGCCCGGGGGGACTAGCGCCTACCCGAGCCCCTACAATGAGCAGTTCTTC.

The CDR3 bases are TGTGCCAGCAGCTCGTGGGCAGGGGAGGATCAGCCCCAGCATTTT. Its translation: CASSSWAGEDQPQHF. The chain recombines TRBV11-2 with TRBJ1-5; D might be TRBD1 (6 bases). Deletions cut 4 bases from V and 5 bases from J, with 15 bases between. This CDR3 is 15 amino acids long. Looked up from germline, CDR1 is SGHAT and CDR2 is FQNNGV. The full variable domain, its missing parts supplied by reference TRBV11-2 and TRBJ1-5, is EAGVAQSPRYKIIEKRQSVAFWCNPISGHATLYWYQQILGQGPKLLIQFQNNGVVDDSQLPKDRFSAERLKGVDSTLKIQPAKLEDSAVYLCASSSWAGEDQPQHFGDGTRLSIL.

The chain recombines TRBV6-2 or TRBV6-3 with TRBJ2-1, with D possibly matching TRBD2 (7 bases). Trimming removed 7 bases from V and 8 bases from J, with 15 bases in between. Germline V gives CDR1 MNHEY, CDR2 SVGEGT. The CDR3 length is 13 residues. The CDR3 bases are TGTGCCAGCACCGAGGGGGGGGCACATGAGCAGTTCTTC. Translating gives CASTEGGAHEQFF.